The sequence of this T cell receptor beta chain was determined in a study of lymphopenia after photon versus proton radiotherapy. A note on this clone: Its antigen is unidentified.

This CDR3 region has 14 residues. Germline V gene lookup returns CDR1 MNHNY and CDR2 SVGAGI (reference sequence). V was clipped by 6 bases and J by 6 bases; unmatched bases: 7. Findings of the study overall: Under photons, naive T cells and diversity fell while effector/memory populations rose. Larger post-nadir TCR diversity loss correlated inversely with survival in deceased patients. After lymphocyte nadir, photon-treated repertoires showed oligoclonal expansion, especially CD8+ Temra. Authors raise, but do not show, better survival with proton therapy.

Profiling relied on immunoSEQ multiplex PCR, and the TCRdb table lists in-frame clones only, not all of them. The repertoire holds approximately 71,000 clones, roughly 93% seen once, with 2.9% in the top ten. This TCR was recovered from a woman in her seventies with pancreatic cancer. This specimen consisted of peripheral blood, obtained from a patient treated with photon-based radiotherapy. The chain combines TRBV6-6 with TRBJ1-4, with 7 bases that match TRBD1. As DNA, the CDR3 is TGTGCCAGCAGCCCAGGGGGTCTCCATGAAAAACTGTTTTTT. Residues: CASSPGGLHEKLFF.